Included here is one T cell receptor beta chain sequence, with context. A much larger clone differs by one base, so this may be a read error. J lost 5 bases, V lost 5 bases, and 0 bases had no gene match. The V gene's germline CDR1 is KGHSH and CDR2 LQKENI. The CDR3 extends over 13 amino acids. This sample is part of a study of blood T cells in healthy people across ages. A sample-barcoded 5' primer and a J-beta primer mix were used in a second PCR of roughly 7 to 12 cycles. Each of the samples gave a minimum of 3 million paired-end reads that contained CDR3. MiXCR was run by TCRdb on the 5' RACE reads, yielding one entry per CDR3 protein. Of about 1,500,000 distinct CDR3 sequences listed, approximately 42% are singletons.

Sequenced material: blood. This sequence joins TRBV18 and TRBJ1-6, with 7 bases aligning to TRBD1. This sequence was found in a woman between 18 and 29 years old in good health. The CDR3 spells CASSTGDNSPLHF. The CDR3 DNA sequence: TGTGCCAGCTCAACAGGGGATAATTCACCCCTCCACTTT.